Following are 25 T cell receptor beta chains from one sample sequenced in a study of blood T cells in healthy people across ages. Combining a sample-barcoded 5' primer with a J-beta primer mix, a second PCR ran for roughly 7 to 12 cycles. TCRdb itself ran the 5' RACE reads through MiXCR, one entry per CDR3 protein. This sample has 600,000 to 900,000 distinct CDR3 sequences, with roughly 24% found just once. The same specimen was also included in a second study, on T cells of mothers and their children.

The sequenced material came from blood. These receptors were taken from a boy aged 5-17 years in good health.

V and J are TRBV20-1 and TRBJ2-5, with D maybe TRBD2 (5 bases). Germline CDR1 and CDR2: DFQATT and SNEGSKA (reference sequence). V was pared by 8 bases and J by 7 bases, with 14 bases between. The CDR3 has 11 residues. CDR3 amino acids: CSSPGSGTQYF. In nucleotides, the CDR3 is TGCAGTTCCCCGGGGAGCGGGACCCAGTACTTC.

This clonotype was seen only a few times. One end of the junction does not line up with germline, which may come from a read error. V is TRBV12-3 or TRBV12-4 and J is TRBJ2-7; TRBD2 matches 12 bases. This CDR3 has 15 amino acids. CDR3 sequence reads: CAGSLGTSGLYEQYF. In nucleotides, the CDR3 is TGTGCCGGCAGCCTAGGGACTAGCGGGCTCTACGAGCAGTACTTC.

This sequence joins TRBV4-1 and TRBJ2-5; D call uncertain. The length of the CDR3 is 14 residues. Germline V gene data show CDR1 as MGHRA and CDR2 as YSYEKL. Trimming removed 1 base from V and 4 bases from J, with 10 bases in between. CDR3 DNA sequence: TGCGCCAGCAGCCAAGTACCCGTCGGAGAGACCCAGTACTTC. Amino acid sequence: CASSQVPVGETQYF.

This clonotype has more than one count but fewer than ten. The chain combines TRBV12-3 or TRBV12-4 with TRBJ1-4; a possible D gene is TRBD1 (6 bases). The CDR3 spans 15 residues. Trimming cost V 7 bases and J 8 bases, with 20 bases left between them. In DNA, the CDR3 is TGTGCCAGCACCATAAACGTCAGGGGAGGAGAAAAACTGTTTTTT. Residues: CASTINVRGGEKLFF.

This clonotype was seen only a few times. This sequence joins TRBV7-6 and TRBJ2-5; 9 nucleotides match TRBD2. The DNA end is more similar to TRBJ2-7, so the J call may be wrong. From germline, CDR1 is SGHVS and CDR2 FNYEAQ. This CDR3 is built from 14 residues. The CDR3 protein is CASSRRLADYEQYF. The CDR3 nucleotides read TGTGCCAGCAGCCGCCGACTAGCGGATTACGAGCAGTACTTC.

This clonotype has just one count. The chain recombines TRBV18 with TRBJ2-5; D ambiguous. Germline values: CDR1 KGHSH, CDR2 LQKENI. Trimming took 4 bases from V and 2 from J, leaving 23 bases between them. CDR3 length equals 18 residues. The DNA of the CDR3 is TGTGCCAGCTCACTCACCGCCTTCCAGGCAGGCCTACAAGAGACCCAGTACTTC. Its translation is CASSLTAFQAGLQETQYF.

There are a few counts of this clonotype. The chain has TRBV10-3 and TRBJ2-6, with 7 bases aligning to TRBD1. Germline CDR1 is ENHRY and CDR2 is SYGVKD. This CDR3 region has 17 residues. V lost 6 bases and J lost 1; bases outside the gene matches: 9. The CDR3, as DNA: TGTGCCATCAGCGCAGGACAGGCTAATTCTGGGGCCAACGTCCTGACTTTC. Protein sequence: CAISAGQANSGANVLTF.

The genes are TRBV27 and TRBJ2-2; 7 nucleotides line up with TRBD2. Trimming cost V 0 bases and J 1 base; bases outside gene matches: 2. The CDR3 is 16 residues long. The germline gives CDR1 MNHEY, CDR2 SMNVEV (reference sequence). This CDR3 is CASSLSPSGNTGELFF. CDR3 DNA: TGTGCCAGCAGTTTATCGCCTAGCGGGAACACCGGGGAGCTGTTTTTT.

The chain has TRBV5-5 and TRBJ1-2, with D possibly TRBD1 on 6 matching bases. There are 16 residues in the CDR3. Germline V lookup: CDR1 SGHKS, CDR2 YYEKEE (reference sequence). V gave up 4 bases and J gave up 2 bases, with 18 bases separating them. CDR3 sequence (DNA): TGTGCCAGCAGCACCCGAGGGGGACCTAGCAACTATGGCTACACCTTC. As protein: CASSTRGGPSNYGYTF.

In this sample, this clonotype turned up a few times. The chain joins TRBV20-1 to TRBJ2-3; TRBD2 aligns across 9 bases. Germline lookup yields CDR1 DFQATT and CDR2 SNEGSKA (reference sequence). This CDR3 is 17 amino acids long. Germline trimming cut 5 bases from V and 6 bases from J; bases unmatched to any gene: 18. CDR3: CSALAPLGAGGGDTQYF. Here the CDR3 DNA reads TGCAGTGCTCTTGCCCCCCTTGGAGCGGGGGGCGGGGATACGCAGTATTTT.

Here the CDR3 reads CSVDGQAEFF. The CDR3 nucleotides read TGCAGCGTTGATGGGCAGGCAGAATTCTTC. The chain joins TRBV29-1 to TRBJ2-1; no clear D gene. Deletions cut 3 bases from V and 16 bases from J, with 13 bases between. CDR3 length equals 10 residues. Germline V gene sequence: CDR1 SQVTM, CDR2 ANQGSEA.

This clonotype was seen a few times. The rearrangement links TRBV20-1 to TRBJ2-3, with 9 nucleotides matching TRBD2. The germline gives CDR1 DFQATT, CDR2 SNEGSKA (reference sequence). The J segment lost 2 bases and the V segment lost 0 bases, leaving 6 bases of the junction unmatched. This CDR3 is built from 16 residues. As DNA, the CDR3 is TGCAGTGCTAGAGATGGCGGGGGGGCCCTCACAGATACGCAGTATTTT. Encoded protein: CSARDGGGALTDTQYF.

V usage is TRBV20-1 and J usage is TRBJ2-4; no definite D call. The V and J ends lost 5 bases and 6 bases respectively, with 11 bases between them. The CDR3 loop spans 12 amino acids. Germline values: CDR1 DFQATT, CDR2 SNEGSKA (reference sequence). The CDR3 DNA sequence: TGCAGTGCTCAGACTGAACTAAACATTCAGTACTTC. It translates to CSAQTELNIQYF.

This clonotype has more than one count but fewer than ten. V gene TRBV7-9 combines with J gene TRBJ2-7, with D perhaps TRBD1 or TRBD2 (7 bases each). Germline V gene data show CDR1 as SEHNR and CDR2 as FQNEAQ (reference sequence). The CDR3 length is 18 residues. Trimming took off 3 bases at V and 1 base at J, with 22 bases between the two ends. CDR3 bases: TGTGCCAGCAGCTTGACATTAAGCGACAGGGACTATTCCTACGAGCAGTACTTC. Its protein product is CASSLTLSDRDYSYEQYF.

This clonotype was observed a handful of times. The rearrangement uses TRBV12-3 or TRBV12-4 and TRBJ1-1; no definite D call. Between the trimmed V and J ends, which lost 6 bases and 12 bases, there was a span of 17 bases. CDR3 length: 12 amino acids. The CDR3: CASRPGSLGTFF. The CDR3 nucleotides read TGTGCCAGCAGGCCCGGGAGCCTGGGAACTTTCTTT.

The chain has TRBV27 and TRBJ2-3; no firm D call. The CDR3 is 16 residues long. Trimming pared 0 bases from V and 4 bases from J, leaving 14 bases between. Germline V gives CDR1 MNHEY, CDR2 SMNVEV (reference sequence). The CDR3 loop reads CASSLSVLFPADTQYF. The CDR3 DNA is TGTGCCAGCAGTTTATCAGTACTATTCCCAGCAGATACGCAGTATTTT.

The chain links TRBV2 to TRBJ2-7; D is unclear. Germline loops: CDR1 SNHLY, CDR2 FYNNEI. The germline V and J ends were trimmed by 8 bases and 7 bases, with 9 bases remaining between them. This CDR3 contains 10 residues. In DNA, the CDR3 is TGTGCCAGCTTTGGACGGGAGCAGTACTTC. Its protein product is CASFGREQYF.

This clonotype appeared a few times. V gene TRBV30 combines with J gene TRBJ1-1; D gene ambiguous. Germline V gives CDR1 GTSNPN, CDR2 SVGIG (reference sequence). Trimming cost V 0 bases and J 6 bases, with 8 bases left between them. This CDR3 contains 12 residues. The CDR3 nucleotides read TGTGCCTGGAGTGTGGAGGGTGCTGAAGCTTTCTTT. As protein: CAWSVEGAEAFF.

The chain carries TRBV12-3 or TRBV12-4 and TRBJ1-5, with D perhaps matching TRBD1 (6 bases). V lost 6 bases, J lost 3 bases, and 9 bases lay in between. The CDR3 extends over 13 amino acids. This CDR3 is CASSPGHNQPQHF. The CDR3 coding sequence is TGTGCCAGCAGCCCGGGACACAATCAGCCCCAGCATTTT.

There are a few counts of this clonotype. The V gene is TRBV5-5, the J gene TRBJ2-7; the D gene is possibly TRBD1 (5 bases). This CDR3 has 14 residues. The V and J ends lost 0 bases and 3 bases respectively, with 10 bases between them. The germline gives CDR1 SGHKS, CDR2 YYEKEE (reference sequence). The CDR3, as DNA: TGTGCCAGCAGCTTGGGAGACAGTCTCTACGAGCAGTACTTC. Translating gives CASSLGDSLYEQYF.

V and J are TRBV7-9 and TRBJ2-7; TRBD2 aligns across 8 bases. This CDR3 has 15 residues. From germline, CDR1 is SEHNR and CDR2 FQNEAQ (reference sequence). V shed 1 base and J 6 bases; nucleotides not matched to a gene: 8. CDR3 sequence (DNA): TGTGCCAGCAGCTTAGTGACGGGGGGGCCGAGCGAGCAGTACTTC. This translates into CASSLVTGGPSEQYF.

V usage is TRBV7-6 and J usage is TRBJ2-1, with TRBD2 matching 8 bases. The J call may be mistaken, given a closer DNA end match to TRBJ2-5. Looked up from germline, CDR1 is SGHVS and CDR2 is FNYEAQ. This CDR3 is 19 amino acids long. CDR3 residues: CASSLALREGSGETETQYF. CDR3 DNA: TGTGCCAGCAGCTTAGCGCTAAGGGAGGGTAGCGGGGAAACGGAGACCCAGTACTTC.

The gene calls are TRBV4-2 and TRBJ1-4, with TRBD1 identical over 8 bases. V was clipped by 0 bases and J by 8 bases; unmatched bases: 5. Germline CDR1 LGHNA, CDR2 YNFKEQ. The CDR3 extends over 15 amino acids. CDR3 region: CASSQDTGGNEKLFF. The CDR3 bases are TGTGCCAGCAGCCAAGATACAGGGGGAAACGAAAAACTGTTTTTT.

This rearrangement joins TRBV11-3 to TRBJ2-2; maybe TRBD1 (5 bases). This CDR3 has 14 amino acids. From germline, CDR1 is SGHNT and CDR2 YENEEA. Trimming took 5 bases from V and 6 from J, leaving 13 bases between them. CDR3 region: CASSARLGPGELFF. CDR3 bases: TGTGCCAGCAGCGCTAGACTGGGGCCCGGGGAGCTGTTTTTT.

The rearrangement links TRBV15 to TRBJ2-5, with a tentative D call TRBD1 (6 bases). Germline lookup yields CDR1 LNHNV and CDR2 YYDKDF (reference sequence). Trimming shortened V by 0 bases and J by 4 bases, and 21 bases separated the two germline ends. The CDR3 has 18 amino acids. DNA for the CDR3: TGTGCCACCAGCAGAGATCTAAATCTTAGGACAGCCGGAGAGACCCAGTACTTC. Its translation: CATSRDLNLRTAGETQYF.